The rows below give T cell receptor beta chains drawn from one sample of a study of blood T cell repertoires in COVID-19. Repertoires were generated with immunoSEQ multiplex PCR, while TCRdb's copy carries only in-frame clones and drops some. Altogether roughly 100,000 clones are present, around 74% being singletons, with the ten largest covering just under 20%. The sequencing input was peripheral blood. The receptors here all came from a woman in her 70s with acute or convalescent COVID-19. CDR3s include the opening cysteine and the closing phenylalanine or tryptophan. D genes are given only for firm matches. Clone size, where shown, is once, few, many, or a class for clones that have expanded.

d_gene: -; v_gene: TRBV6-1; abundance: -; j_gene: TRBJ2-7; CDR3nt: TGTGCCAGCAGTGACCTGTTATATTACGAGCAGTACTTC; CDR3aa: CASSDLLYYEQYF
d_gene: -; v_gene: TRBV7-6; abundance: -; j_gene: TRBJ1-4; CDR3nt: TGTGCCAGCAGCAAGAGACAGGCCAATGAAAAACTGTTTTTT; CDR3aa: CASSKRQANEKLFF
d_gene: TRBD1; v_gene: TRBV9; abundance: -; j_gene: TRBJ1-2; CDR3nt: TGTACCAGCAGCTCTGGACAGGCTTCTGATGGCTACACCTTC; CDR3aa: CTSSSGQASDGYTF
d_gene: -; v_gene: TRBV5-6; abundance: once; j_gene: TRBJ2-7; CDR3nt: TGTGCCAGCAGCTTTAGAGTAGGCCTAGGGGTCTACGAGCAGTACTTC; CDR3aa: CASSFRVGLGVYEQYF
d_gene: TRBD1; v_gene: TRBV27; abundance: -; j_gene: TRBJ1-4; CDR3nt: TGTGCCAGCAGTTCCCGGGGACAGGGGGCGGAAAAACTGTTTTTT; CDR3aa: CASSSRGQGAEKLFF
d_gene: -; v_gene: TRBV18; abundance: -; j_gene: TRBJ1-6; CDR3nt: TGTGCCAGCTCCCCCCTTGGGGCGTCCGTGGGCAATTCACCCCTCCACTTT; CDR3aa: CASSPLGASVGNSPLHF
d_gene: TRBD1; v_gene: TRBV6-6; abundance: -; j_gene: TRBJ1-2; CDR3nt: TGTGCCAGCAGTCCCCGGGACAGGGAGTCTCACTATGGCTACACCTTC; CDR3aa: CASSPRDRESHYGYTF
d_gene: -; v_gene: TRBV3-1/TRBV3-2; abundance: -; j_gene: TRBJ1-1; CDR3nt: TGTGCCAGCAGCCTATATACAGGGAACACTGAAGCTTTCTTT; CDR3aa: CASSLYTGNTEAFF
d_gene: TRBD1; v_gene: TRBV5-1; abundance: -; j_gene: TRBJ1-1; CDR3nt: TGCGCCTCCTCAGGGGGCGCGGTCATGAACACTGAAGCTTTCTTT; CDR3aa: CASSGGAVMNTEAFF
d_gene: TRBD1; v_gene: TRBV7-2; abundance: -; j_gene: TRBJ1-1; CDR3nt: TGTGCCAGCAGCTTAGGTCCAGAGACAGGGTCTCGAGCTTTCTTT; CDR3aa: CASSLGPETGSRAFF
d_gene: TRBD1; v_gene: TRBV4-3; abundance: -; j_gene: TRBJ2-2; CDR3nt: TGCGCCAGCAGCCAGGGACAGGGATCGAACACCGGGGAGCTGTTTTTT; CDR3aa: CASSQGQGSNTGELFF
d_gene: TRBD1; v_gene: TRBV18; abundance: -; j_gene: TRBJ1-6; CDR3nt: TGTGCCAGCTCACCGTCCGGACAGGGAAGCGGTTCACCCCTCCACTTT; CDR3aa: CASSPSGQGSGSPLHF
d_gene: TRBD2; v_gene: TRBV14; abundance: -; j_gene: TRBJ2-7; CDR3nt: TGTGCCAGCAGACGGACTAGCGGGGTGCAGTACTTC; CDR3aa: CASRRTSGVQYF
d_gene: -; v_gene: TRBV7-9; abundance: once; j_gene: TRBJ2-7; CDR3nt: TGTGCCAGCTCCTTTTTTGGGGCCTCCTACGAGCAGTACTTC; CDR3aa: CASSFFGASYEQYF
d_gene: -; v_gene: TRBV2; abundance: -; j_gene: TRBJ2-5; CDR3nt: TGTGCCAGCAGTGAACAGGATCGTGTCGGGACCCAGTACTTC; CDR3aa: CASSEQDRVGTQYF
d_gene: -; v_gene: TRBV6-2/TRBV6-3; abundance: -; j_gene: TRBJ1-2; CDR3nt: TGTGCCAGCAGTCCCACAGGGCTTCTCTATGGCTACACCTTC; CDR3aa: CASSPTGLLYGYTF
d_gene: TRBD2; v_gene: TRBV13; abundance: -; j_gene: TRBJ2-1; CDR3nt: TGTGCCAGCAGCTGGGGACTAGCGGGGGGGCCTAGCTCCTACAATGAGCAGTTCTTC; CDR3aa: CASSWGLAGGPSSYNEQFF
d_gene: -; v_gene: TRBV30; abundance: -; j_gene: TRBJ1-4; CDR3nt: TGTGCCTGGAGTGTACGTTCGGGGTTTTCAAATGAAAAACTGTTTTTT; CDR3aa: CAWSVRSGFSNEKLFF
d_gene: -; v_gene: TRBV5-1; abundance: -; j_gene: TRBJ2-5; CDR3nt: TGCGCCAGCAGCCGGCAAGGAGACCAAGAGACCCAGTACTTC; CDR3aa: CASSRQGDQETQYF
d_gene: -; v_gene: TRBV29-1; abundance: -; j_gene: TRBJ2-1; CDR3nt: TGCAGCGTTGAATTCGTCTCGGATGAGCAGTTCTTC; CDR3aa: CSVEFVSDEQFF
d_gene: -; v_gene: TRBV29-1; abundance: -; j_gene: TRBJ2-7; CDR3nt: TGCAGCGTGCGAGATACAGCCTACGAGCAGTACTTC; CDR3aa: CSVRDTAYEQYF
d_gene: TRBD1; v_gene: TRBV13; abundance: -; j_gene: TRBJ2-7; CDR3nt: TGTGCCAGCAGCGGCCGGGACAGTAAATCCTACGAGCAGTACTTC; CDR3aa: CASSGRDSKSYEQYF
d_gene: -; v_gene: TRBV5-1; abundance: many; j_gene: TRBJ2-7; CDR3nt: TGCGCCAGCAGCTTGGGGGGCGGCGGGGGCTTGTACGAGCAGTACTTC; CDR3aa: CASSLGGGGGLYEQYF
d_gene: -; v_gene: TRBV9; abundance: once; j_gene: TRBJ2-1; CDR3nt: TGTGCCAGCAGCGTAGGCTGGTTTAGCTCCTACAATGAGCAGTTCTTC; CDR3aa: CASSVGWFSSYNEQFF
d_gene: TRBD1; v_gene: TRBV24-1; abundance: -; j_gene: TRBJ2-5; CDR3nt: TGTGCCACCAGTGACTCCGGGACAGGTGCACAAGAGACCCAGTACTTC; CDR3aa: CATSDSGTGAQETQYF
d_gene: TRBD1; v_gene: TRBV5-1; abundance: -; j_gene: TRBJ1-4; CDR3nt: TGCGCCAGCAGCCCACAGGGGGCGCGGGAAAAACTGTTTTTT; CDR3aa: CASSPQGAREKLFF
d_gene: -; v_gene: TRBV27; abundance: once; j_gene: TRBJ2-2; CDR3nt: TGTGCCAGCAGTTTATTCCAGAGGGCGGGCACCGGGGAGCTGTTTTTT; CDR3aa: CASSLFQRAGTGELFF
d_gene: -; v_gene: TRBV5-1; abundance: -; j_gene: TRBJ2-7; CDR3nt: TGCGCCCGCTTGCGCCTTTGGGGGGGCCGGGGGTGGGAGCAGTACTTC; CDR3aa: CARLRLWGGRGWEQYF
d_gene: TRBD1; v_gene: TRBV19; abundance: -; j_gene: TRBJ1-1; CDR3nt: TGTGCCAGTAGTATCCGGACAGGGGGACTGAACACTGAAGCTTTCTTT; CDR3aa: CASSIRTGGLNTEAFF
d_gene: -; v_gene: TRBV29-1; abundance: once; j_gene: TRBJ2-7; CDR3nt: TGCAGCGTTGAGGCAGGGCTAACGAACGAGCAGTACTTC; CDR3aa: CSVEAGLTNEQYF
d_gene: TRBD2; v_gene: TRBV12-3/TRBV12-4; abundance: -; j_gene: TRBJ2-7; CDR3nt: TGTGCCAGCAGTTTGGGGGGGGGCTACGAGCAGTACTTC; CDR3aa: CASSLGGGYEQYF
d_gene: TRBD1; v_gene: TRBV7-2; abundance: -; j_gene: TRBJ1-2; CDR3nt: TGTGCCAGCAGCCCTTCGGCAGGGGGGAATCGCGGGACCTATGGCTACACCTTC; CDR3aa: CASSPSAGGNRGTYGYTF
d_gene: -; v_gene: TRBV5-1; abundance: -; j_gene: TRBJ2-1; CDR3nt: TGCGCCAGCAGCTTGGTGGGGGGTGAGAATGAGCAGTTCTTC; CDR3aa: CASSLVGGENEQFF
d_gene: -; v_gene: TRBV12-3/TRBV12-4; abundance: -; j_gene: TRBJ1-5; CDR3nt: TGTGCCAGCTCCGGGGGAAATCAGCCCCAGCATTTT; CDR3aa: CASSGGNQPQHF
d_gene: TRBD1; v_gene: TRBV9; abundance: -; j_gene: TRBJ1-5; CDR3nt: TGTGCCAGCAGCGTAGGGGACAGGGTAAGCAATCAGCCCCAGCATTTT; CDR3aa: CASSVGDRVSNQPQHF
d_gene: -; v_gene: TRBV5-5; abundance: -; j_gene: TRBJ2-2; CDR3nt: TGTGCCAGCAGCTTGGACGGGACAACGAACACCGGGGAGCTGTTTTTT; CDR3aa: CASSLDGTTNTGELFF
d_gene: -; v_gene: TRBV6-2/TRBV6-3; abundance: -; j_gene: TRBJ2-6; CDR3nt: TGTGCCAGCAGTTACTCCAGGACAGAAGTCTCTGGGGCCAACGTCCTGACTTTC; CDR3aa: CASSYSRTEVSGANVLTF
d_gene: -; v_gene: TRBV28; abundance: -; j_gene: TRBJ1-3; CDR3nt: TGTGCCAGCAGTCCCGATAACAGGGCGGGAAACACCATATATTTT; CDR3aa: CASSPDNRAGNTIYF
d_gene: TRBD2; v_gene: TRBV13; abundance: -; j_gene: TRBJ2-3; CDR3nt: TGTGCCAGCAGCTTGAGGCGGGGGGGTTTAGATACGCAGTATTTT; CDR3aa: CASSLRRGGLDTQYF
d_gene: TRBD1; v_gene: TRBV11-2; abundance: -; j_gene: TRBJ2-7; CDR3nt: TGTGCCAGCAGCTTAGTCCGGACAGGGGTAAACGAGCAGTACTTC; CDR3aa: CASSLVRTGVNEQYF
d_gene: -; v_gene: TRBV4-3; abundance: -; j_gene: TRBJ1-1; CDR3nt: TGCGCCAGCAGTCCTACAGGGCTAGGCACTGAAGCTTTCTTT; CDR3aa: CASSPTGLGTEAFF
d_gene: -; v_gene: TRBV10-3; abundance: -; j_gene: TRBJ1-1; CDR3nt: TGTGCCACAAACGTCGGCACTGAAGCTTTCTTT; CDR3aa: CATNVGTEAFF
d_gene: TRBD1; v_gene: TRBV13; abundance: -; j_gene: TRBJ1-1; CDR3nt: TGTGCCAGCAGGCCGACAGGGGGGGGCACTGAAGCTTTCTTT; CDR3aa: CASRPTGGGTEAFF
d_gene: TRBD1; v_gene: TRBV6-2/TRBV6-3; abundance: -; j_gene: TRBJ1-2; CDR3nt: TGTGCCAGCAGTTATGACAGGGTAGCGAGGGGCTACACCTTC; CDR3aa: CASSYDRVARGYTF
d_gene: TRBD1; v_gene: TRBV27; abundance: -; j_gene: TRBJ2-2; CDR3nt: TGTGCCAGCAGTTTAGGGGACAGGGGCCTACAGAACACCGGGGAGCTGTTTTTT; CDR3aa: CASSLGDRGLQNTGELFF
d_gene: -; v_gene: TRBV7-9; abundance: -; j_gene: TRBJ1-5; CDR3nt: TGTGCCAGCAGCCGCAGTCAGGGGCCGAGTAATCAGCCCCAGCATTTT; CDR3aa: CASSRSQGPSNQPQHF
d_gene: -; v_gene: TRBV19; abundance: few; j_gene: TRBJ2-3; CDR3nt: TGTGCCAGTAGTTCGTGGGGGGATCCTAGCACAGATACGCAGTATTTT; CDR3aa: CASSSWGDPSTDTQYF
d_gene: -; v_gene: TRBV7-9; abundance: few; j_gene: TRBJ1-1; CDR3nt: TGTGCCAGCAGCTGGGTGCCGGGAGGTTGGGGGAACACTGAAGCTTTCTTT; CDR3aa: CASSWVPGGWGNTEAFF
d_gene: TRBD2; v_gene: TRBV6-2/TRBV6-3; abundance: -; j_gene: TRBJ2-3; CDR3nt: TGTGCCAGCAGTACTACTGCGGGGGGGCCAGCAGATACGCAGTATTTT; CDR3aa: CASSTTAGGPADTQYF
d_gene: -; v_gene: TRBV18; abundance: -; j_gene: TRBJ1-1; CDR3nt: TGTGCCAGCTCATCGACAGAGGAAGCTTTCTTT; CDR3aa: CASSSTEEAFF
d_gene: -; v_gene: TRBV5-1; abundance: -; j_gene: TRBJ2-2; CDR3nt: TGCGCCAGCAGCTTGTTACCGGGAACGAACACCGGGGAGCTGTTTTTT; CDR3aa: CASSLLPGTNTGELFF
d_gene: -; v_gene: TRBV14; abundance: -; j_gene: TRBJ2-5; CDR3nt: TGTGCCAGCAGCCAAGATTGGGGGCGGGAGACCCAGTACTTC; CDR3aa: CASSQDWGRETQYF
d_gene: -; v_gene: TRBV9; abundance: -; j_gene: TRBJ1-1; CDR3nt: TGTGCCAGCAGTCCAACAGGGAGGGGACACACTGAAGCTTTCTTT; CDR3aa: CASSPTGRGHTEAFF
d_gene: TRBD1; v_gene: TRBV19; abundance: -; j_gene: TRBJ1-6; CDR3nt: TGTGCCAGTAGTGAGGGGGCGACCTATAATTCACCCCTCCACTTT; CDR3aa: CASSEGATYNSPLHF
d_gene: TRBD2; v_gene: TRBV7-8; abundance: -; j_gene: TRBJ2-3; CDR3nt: TGTGCCAGCAGCCCCTATAGCGGGGGCGTTAGCACAGATACGCAGTATTTT; CDR3aa: CASSPYSGGVSTDTQYF
d_gene: -; v_gene: TRBV5-1; abundance: once; j_gene: TRBJ2-5; CDR3nt: TGCGCCAGCGGAGCGACCGGGACCCAGTACTTC; CDR3aa: CASGATGTQYF
d_gene: -; v_gene: TRBV7-9; abundance: -; j_gene: TRBJ2-7; CDR3nt: TGTGCCAGCAGCTTAGAAGGACACAAGGCGGACGAGCAGTACTTC; CDR3aa: CASSLEGHKADEQYF
d_gene: -; v_gene: TRBV21-1; abundance: -; j_gene: TRBJ1-2; CDR3nt: TGTGCCAGCAGCAAGGGCACGAGTCGCTATGGCTACACCTTC; CDR3aa: CASSKGTSRYGYTF
d_gene: TRBD2; v_gene: TRBV5-1; abundance: once; j_gene: TRBJ2-1; CDR3nt: TGCGCCAGCAGCTTGAAGCTAGCGGGGGACAATGAGCAGTTCTTC; CDR3aa: CASSLKLAGDNEQFF
d_gene: TRBD1; v_gene: TRBV5-6; abundance: -; j_gene: TRBJ2-5; CDR3nt: TGTGCCAGCAGCTCCAGACAGGGGGCAGAGACCCAGTACTTC; CDR3aa: CASSSRQGAETQYF